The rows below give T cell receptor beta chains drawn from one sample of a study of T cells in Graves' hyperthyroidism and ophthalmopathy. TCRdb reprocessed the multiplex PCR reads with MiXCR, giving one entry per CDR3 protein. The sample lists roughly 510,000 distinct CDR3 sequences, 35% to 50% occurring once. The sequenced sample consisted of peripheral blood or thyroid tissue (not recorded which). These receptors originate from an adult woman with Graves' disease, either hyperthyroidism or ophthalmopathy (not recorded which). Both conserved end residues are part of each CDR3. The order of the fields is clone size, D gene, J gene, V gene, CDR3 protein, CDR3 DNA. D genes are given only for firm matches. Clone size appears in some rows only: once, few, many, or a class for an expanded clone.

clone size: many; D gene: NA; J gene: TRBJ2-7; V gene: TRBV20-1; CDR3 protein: CSATNLEPENYEQYF; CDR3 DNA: TGCAGTGCCACTAACTTGGAACCGGAAAACTACGAGCAGTACTTC
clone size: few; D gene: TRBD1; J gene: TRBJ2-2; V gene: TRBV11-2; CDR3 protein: CASSPRDRAGELFF; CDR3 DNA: TGTGCCAGCAGCCCAAGAGACAGGGCCGGGGAGCTGTTTTTT
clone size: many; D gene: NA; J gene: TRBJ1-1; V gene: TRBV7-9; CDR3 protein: CASSLGLETEAFF; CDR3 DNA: TGTGCCAGCAGCCTGGGGCTGGAGACTGAAGCTTTCTTT
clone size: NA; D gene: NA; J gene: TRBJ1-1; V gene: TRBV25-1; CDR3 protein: CANSSRSDTEAFF; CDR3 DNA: TGTGCCAACAGTTCCAGGTCGGACACTGAAGCTTTCTTT
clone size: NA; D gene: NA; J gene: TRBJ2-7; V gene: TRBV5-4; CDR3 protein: CASSRDINAGYEQYF; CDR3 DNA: TGTGCCAGCAGCCGGGACATAAACGCGGGTTACGAGCAGTACTTC
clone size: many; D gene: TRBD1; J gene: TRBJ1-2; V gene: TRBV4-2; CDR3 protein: CASSQGRTGGGYTF; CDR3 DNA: TGTGCCAGCAGCCAAGGCCGGACAGGGGGTGGCTACACCTTC
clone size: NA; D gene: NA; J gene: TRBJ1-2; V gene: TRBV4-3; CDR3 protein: CASSQGGHHYGYTF; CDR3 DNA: TGCGCCAGCAGCCAAGGGGGACACCACTATGGCTACACCTTC
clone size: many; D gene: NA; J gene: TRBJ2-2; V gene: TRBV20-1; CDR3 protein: CSTRDPRSGELFF; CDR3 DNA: TGCAGTACAAGAGACCCCCGTTCCGGGGAGCTGTTTTTT
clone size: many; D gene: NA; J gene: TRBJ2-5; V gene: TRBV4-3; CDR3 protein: CASSQEWFGETQYF; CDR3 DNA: TGCGCCAGCAGCCAAGAATGGTTTGGGGAGACCCAGTACTTC
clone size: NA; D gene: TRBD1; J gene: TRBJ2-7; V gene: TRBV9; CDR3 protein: CASSHPGQAKHEQYF; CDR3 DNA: TGTGCCAGCAGCCATCCTGGACAGGCCAAACACGAGCAGTACTTC
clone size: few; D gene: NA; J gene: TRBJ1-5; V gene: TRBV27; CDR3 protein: CASCPRGRSGDQPQHF; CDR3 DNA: TGTGCCAGCTGCCCAAGGGGCAGGTCGGGGGATCAGCCCCAGCATTTT
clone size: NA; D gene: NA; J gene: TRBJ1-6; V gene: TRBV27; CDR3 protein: CASSFGGPALPLHF; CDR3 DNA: TGTGCCAGCAGTTTTGGGGGACCCGCTCTTCCCCTCCACTTT
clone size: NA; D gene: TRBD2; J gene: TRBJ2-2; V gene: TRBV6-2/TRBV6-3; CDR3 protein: CASSYIRASGSGDTGELFF; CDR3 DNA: TGTGCCAGCAGTTACATACGGGCTAGCGGGAGTGGAGACACCGGGGAGCTGTTTTTT
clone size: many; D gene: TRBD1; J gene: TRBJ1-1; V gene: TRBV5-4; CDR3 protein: CASSLKGQGMSEAFF; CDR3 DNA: TGTGCCAGCAGCTTGAAAGGACAGGGGATGAGTGAAGCTTTCTTT
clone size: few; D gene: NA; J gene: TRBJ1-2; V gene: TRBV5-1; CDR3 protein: CASSQEWAGTNYGYTF; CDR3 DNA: TGCGCCAGCAGCCAAGAATGGGCAGGAACGAACTATGGCTACACCTTC
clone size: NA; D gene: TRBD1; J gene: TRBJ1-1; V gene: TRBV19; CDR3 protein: CASSFDRVEAFF; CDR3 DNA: TGTGCCAGTAGTTTTGACAGGGTAGAAGCTTTCTTT
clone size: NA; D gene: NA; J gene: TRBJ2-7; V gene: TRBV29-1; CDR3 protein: CSVEDPSSSAEEQGSYEQYF; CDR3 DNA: TGCAGCGTTGAAGATCCATCCTCCAGCGCCGAGGAACAGGGCTCCTACGAGCAGTACTTC
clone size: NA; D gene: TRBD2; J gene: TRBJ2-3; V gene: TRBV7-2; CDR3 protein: CASSHGLAADTQYF; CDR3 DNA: TGTGCCAGCAGCCACGGACTAGCCGCAGATACGCAGTATTTT
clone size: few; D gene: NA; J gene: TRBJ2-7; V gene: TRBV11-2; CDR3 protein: CASSPAGDTTYF; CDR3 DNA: TGTGCCAGCAGTCCGGCCGGGGACACGACGTACTTC
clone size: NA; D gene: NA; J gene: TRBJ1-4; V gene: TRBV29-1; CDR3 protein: CSVRRDLGEKLFF; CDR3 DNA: TGCAGCGTTCGCCGGGACCTGGGTGAAAAACTGTTTTTT
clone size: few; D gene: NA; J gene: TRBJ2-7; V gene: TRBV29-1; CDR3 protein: CSIYLCSVEGGTVYEQYF; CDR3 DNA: NA
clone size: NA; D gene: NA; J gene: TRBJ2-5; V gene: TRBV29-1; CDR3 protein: CSVGSRVLETQYF; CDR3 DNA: TGCAGCGTTGGCTCACGCGTTTTAGAGACCCAGTACTTC
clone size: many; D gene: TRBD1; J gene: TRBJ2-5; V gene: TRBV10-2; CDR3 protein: CASSHGQGVQETQYF; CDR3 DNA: TGCGCCAGCAGCCACGGACAGGGGGTCCAGGAGACCCAGTACTTC
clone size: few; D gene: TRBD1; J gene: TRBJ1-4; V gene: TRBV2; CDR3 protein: CARVTGSGEKLFF; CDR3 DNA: TGTGCTAGAGTGACAGGGTCGGGTGAAAAACTGTTTTTT
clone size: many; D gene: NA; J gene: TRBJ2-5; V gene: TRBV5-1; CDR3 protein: CASSSTGSQETQYF; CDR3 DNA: TGCGCCAGCAGCTCCACGGGGTCCCAAGAGACCCAGTACTTC
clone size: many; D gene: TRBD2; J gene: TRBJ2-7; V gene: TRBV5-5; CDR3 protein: CASSDWYRMRTSSYEQYF; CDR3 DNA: TGTGCCAGCAGCGATTGGTACAGGATGAGGACTAGCTCCTACGAGCAGTACTTC
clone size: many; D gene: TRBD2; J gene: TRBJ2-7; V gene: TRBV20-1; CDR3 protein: CSARDLISGSIYEQYF; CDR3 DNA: TGCAGTGCTAGAGATCTTATAAGCGGGAGTATATACGAGCAGTACTTC
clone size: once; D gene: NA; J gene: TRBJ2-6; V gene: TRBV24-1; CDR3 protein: CATQGIGANVLTF; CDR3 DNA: TGTGCCACCCAGGGAATTGGGGCCAACGTCCTGACTTTC
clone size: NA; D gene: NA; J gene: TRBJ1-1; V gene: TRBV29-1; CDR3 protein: CSSDSSYAEAFF; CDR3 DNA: TGCAGCTCAGACAGCTCATACGCTGAAGCTTTCTTT
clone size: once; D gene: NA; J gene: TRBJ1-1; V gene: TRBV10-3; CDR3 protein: CAISRGGEAFF; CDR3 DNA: TGTGCCATCAGCCGGGGGGGTGAAGCTTTCTTT
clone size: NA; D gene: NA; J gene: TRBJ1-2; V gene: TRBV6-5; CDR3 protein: CASSRGVGYTF; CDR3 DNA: TGTGCCAGCAGTCGGGGTGTTGGCTACACCTTC
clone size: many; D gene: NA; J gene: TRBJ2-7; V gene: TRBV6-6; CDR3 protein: CASSYSGFEQYF; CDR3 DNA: TGTGCCAGCAGTTACTCGGGGTTCGAGCAGTACTTC
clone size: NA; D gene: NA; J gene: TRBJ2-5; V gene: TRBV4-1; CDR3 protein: CASSQHDTQETQYF; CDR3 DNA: TGCGCCAGCAGCCAACACGACACCCAAGAGACCCAGTACTTC
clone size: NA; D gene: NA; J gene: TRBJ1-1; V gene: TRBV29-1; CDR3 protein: CSVDWVQTTEAFF; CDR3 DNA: TGCAGCGTTGACTGGGTCCAGACCACTGAAGCTTTCTTT
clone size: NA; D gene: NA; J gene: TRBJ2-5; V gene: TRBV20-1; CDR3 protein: CSASQGGETQYF; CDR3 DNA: TGCAGTGCTTCGCAGGGGGGGGAGACCCAGTACTTC
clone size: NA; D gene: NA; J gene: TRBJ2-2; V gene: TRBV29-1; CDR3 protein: CSVPGYNTGELFF; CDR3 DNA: TGCAGCGTTCCAGGGTACAACACCGGGGAGCTGTTTTTT
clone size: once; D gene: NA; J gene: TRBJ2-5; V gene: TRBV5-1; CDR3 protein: CASSLRGLGQETQYF; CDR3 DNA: TGCGCCAGCAGCTTGCGAGGACTGGGTCAAGAGACCCAGTACTTC
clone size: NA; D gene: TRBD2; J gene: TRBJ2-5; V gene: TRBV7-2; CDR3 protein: CASSSNSGSLETQYF; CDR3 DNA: TGTGCCAGCAGCTCCAATAGCGGGAGCTTGGAGACCCAGTACTTC
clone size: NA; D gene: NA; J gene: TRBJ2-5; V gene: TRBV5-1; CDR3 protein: CASSQEGANQETQYF; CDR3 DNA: TGCGCCAGCAGCCAAGAAGGGGCTAACCAAGAGACCCAGTACTTC
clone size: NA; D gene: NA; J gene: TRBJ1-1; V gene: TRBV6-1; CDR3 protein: CASSKTGPAFF; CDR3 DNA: TGTGCCAGCTCCAAGACAGGCCCAGCTTTCTTT
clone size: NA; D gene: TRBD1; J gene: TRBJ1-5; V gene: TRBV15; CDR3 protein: CATSRDRGRGNQPQHF; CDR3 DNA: TGTGCCACCAGCAGAGATAGGGGGCGAGGCAATCAGCCCCAGCATTTT
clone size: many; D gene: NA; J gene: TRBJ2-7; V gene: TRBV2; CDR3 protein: CASSVEWNSGEQYF; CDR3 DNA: TGTGCCAGCAGTGTAGAATGGAATTCGGGGGAGCAGTACTTC
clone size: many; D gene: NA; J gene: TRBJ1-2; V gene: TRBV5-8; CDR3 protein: CASSLEDAYGYTF; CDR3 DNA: TGTGCCAGCAGCTTGGAAGATGCTTATGGCTACACCTTC
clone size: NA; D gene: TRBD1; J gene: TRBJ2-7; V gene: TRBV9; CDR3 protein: CASSGTGGHEQYF; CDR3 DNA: TGTGCCAGCAGCGGGACAGGGGGCCACGAGCAGTACTTC
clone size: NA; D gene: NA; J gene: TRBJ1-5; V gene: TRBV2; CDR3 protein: CASSEVWGQPQHF; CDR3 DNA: TGTGCCAGCAGTGAAGTCTGGGGACAGCCCCAGCATTTT
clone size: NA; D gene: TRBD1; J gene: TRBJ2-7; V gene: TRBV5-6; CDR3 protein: CASSLGTVFEQYF; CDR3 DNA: TGTGCCAGCAGCCTCGGGACAGTCTTCGAGCAGTACTTC
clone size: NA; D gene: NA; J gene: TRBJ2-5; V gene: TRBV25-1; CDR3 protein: CASSARDPGRETQYF; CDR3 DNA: TGTGCCAGCAGTGCTAGAGATCCAGGGAGGGAGACCCAGTACTTC
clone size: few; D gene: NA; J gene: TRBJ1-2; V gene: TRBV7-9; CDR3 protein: CASRGEKGINYGYTF; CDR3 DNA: TGTGCCAGCAGGGGAGAAAAAGGAATTAACTATGGCTACACCTTC
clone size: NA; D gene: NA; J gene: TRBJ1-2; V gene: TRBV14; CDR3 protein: CASSQQGLTGGYTF; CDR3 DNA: TGTGCCAGCAGCCAGCAGGGGTTAACGGGAGGCTACACCTTC
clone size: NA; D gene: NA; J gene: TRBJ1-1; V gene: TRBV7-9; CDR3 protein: CASSLGPPGYNTEAFF; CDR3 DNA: TGTGCCAGCAGCTTAGGTCCTCCGGGGTATAACACTGAAGCTTTCTTT
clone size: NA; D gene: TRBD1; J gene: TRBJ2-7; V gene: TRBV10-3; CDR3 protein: CAIRGGQVHEQYF; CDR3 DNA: TGTGCCATCAGGGGGGGACAGGTCCACGAGCAGTACTTC